The sample holds many counts of the clone carrying this TCR beta chain. The sample is drawn from a study of molecular identifiers for immune sequencing clone quantification. The CDR3 runs 16 residues. Per germline, CDR1 SGHAT and CDR2 FQNNGV. Trimming left V 2 bases short and J 4 bases short, with 16 bases between. TCR libraries were built in bulk with a published protocol and specific TCR primers. TCRdb reprocessed the PCR reads via MiXCR and lists one record per CDR3 protein. The sample has some 59,000 distinct CDR3 sequences; less than 25% are singletons. This chain uses TRBV11-2 with TRBJ2-3; D is undetermined. Sample: naive CD8+ T cells from blood, with Jurkat cell RNA spiked in. Noted subset: FACS-sorted CD8+CD4-CCR7+CD45RA+ naive T cells. This clonotype was sampled from a human donor in good health. Some libraries in this study had Jurkat cell RNA spiked in. The CDR3 bases are TGTGCCAGCAGCTTACAGTGGGGATTTCTGGCAGATACGCAGTATTTT. As protein: CASSLQWGFLADTQYF.